One sample yielded the 8 T cell receptor beta chains listed below, sequenced in a study of a mutant IDH1 vaccine in newly diagnosed glioma. Sequencing used immunoSEQ multiplex PCR; TCRdb keeps in-frame clones, though not all of them. The sample includes over 30,000 clones, about 86% seen only once; the top ten take 24%. No antigen has been assigned to these receptors. Described time point: week 5, during vaccination. Each dose delivered 300 ug of mutant IDH1 20-mer peptide subcutaneously with imiquimod. This specimen was PBMCs, taken from a glioma patient whose treatment included an IDH1 peptide vaccine. These receptors all stem from a man between 25 and 39 years old with glioma.

The rearrangement joins TRBV2 to TRBJ2-7; 7 bases map to TRBD1. After removal of 6 bases from V and 3 bases from J, the junction contained 8 bases not matched to a gene. CDR3 length: 14 amino acids. Germline CDR1 is SNHLY and CDR2 is FYNNEI. CDR3 amino acids: CASSSDRSYYEQYF. The CDR3 DNA reads TGTGCCAGCAGCTCGGACAGGAGTTACTACGAGCAGTACTTC.

V gene TRBV5-1 combines with J gene TRBJ2-1; D unclear. The CDR3 contains 13 residues. CDR1 and CDR2 from the germline V gene are SGHRS and YFSETQ. Trimming removed 10 bases at V and 1 base at J, with 12 bases between. The CDR3 DNA reads as TGCGCCCCCTACATGAGATCCTACAATGAGCAGTTCTTC. This gives the protein CAPYMRSYNEQFF.

The chain employs TRBV18 and TRBJ1-4; TRBD1 matches 8 bases. The CDR3 is made up of 15 amino acids. Germline values: CDR1 KGHSH, CDR2 LQKENI. The ends lost 3 bases at V and 6 bases at J; junction bases unmatched: 6. Here the CDR3 reads CASSPDRGADEKLFF. The CDR3 nucleotides read TGTGCCAGCTCACCCGACAGGGGTGCGGATGAAAAACTGTTTTTT.

The rearrangement uses TRBV5-4 and TRBJ2-2; D is tentatively TRBD1 or TRBD2 (5 bases each). Germline V gene data show CDR1 as SGHNT and CDR2 as YYREEE (reference sequence). The CDR3 is made up of 17 amino acids. V was shortened by 4 bases and J by 0 bases, with 16 bases between the two germline ends. CDR3 region: CASSPNVGPTNTGELFF. CDR3 coding DNA: TGTGCCAGCAGCCCGAACGTGGGACCGACGAACACCGGGGAGCTGTTTTTT. Based on the CDR3 plus reference TRBV5-4 and TRBJ2-2, the full variable domain is ETGVTQSPTHLIKTRGQQVTLRCSSQSGHNTVSWYQQALGQGPQFIFQYYREEENGRGNFPPRFSGLQFPNYSSELNVNALELDDSALYLCASSPNVGPTNTGELFFGEGSRLTVL.

The chain joins TRBV7-2 to TRBJ2-5; 13 positions agree with TRBD2. The CDR3 loop spans 17 amino acids. The junction had 14 bases not matched to a gene; V was cut back by 8 bases and J by 5 bases. Germline V gene sequence: CDR1 SGHTA, CDR2 FQGNSA. DNA for the CDR3: TGTGCCAGCGGGGGGACTAGCGGGACCCCTCTTGGGGAGACCCAGTACTTC. Its translation: CASGGTSGTPLGETQYF.

The rearrangement uses TRBV4-3 and TRBJ2-7; 12 positions agree with TRBD1. With 1 base clipped from V and 6 bases from J, the junction kept 7 bases outside the gene matches. CDR1 is LGHNA and CDR2 is YSLEER in the germline V gene. The CDR3 loop spans 16 amino acids. CDR3 region: CASSQGAGTGGFEQYF. The CDR3 coding sequence is TGCGCCAGCAGCCAAGGAGCCGGGACAGGGGGCTTCGAGCAGTACTTC.

The gene calls are TRBV5-1 and TRBJ2-3, with a weak D call TRBD2 (6 bases). The germline gives CDR1 SGHRS, CDR2 YFSETQ. The CDR3 is 15 amino acids. V lost 0 bases and J lost 2, with 10 bases in between. CDR3 sequence: CASSLGTGDTDTQYF. The CDR3 nucleotides read TGCGCCAGCAGCTTGGGTACGGGGGACACAGATACGCAGTATTTT.

The chain employs TRBV4-1 and TRBJ1-2; D is uncertain. V was trimmed by 1 base and J by 8 bases, leaving 11 bases between them. Germline-derived CDR1 and CDR2 are MGHRA and YSYEKL. CDR3 length: 13 residues. CDR3 DNA sequence: TGCGCCAGCAGCCAAGGTCAGATAGGGGGCTACACCTTC. Protein: CASSQGQIGGYTF.